This T cell receptor beta chain was recovered during a study of control samples from healthy donors and cancer patients. Using immunoSEQ multiplex PCR, the repertoire was profiled, and TCRdb retains in-frame clones only, with some absent. The sample comprises 120,000 or so clones, roughly 87% of which are singletons, and around 2% rests with the top ten. With 2 bases removed from V and 2 bases from J, the gap between germline ends came to 16 bases. Germline-derived CDR1 and CDR2 are SGHTA and FQGNSA. This CDR3 has 16 amino acids. This TCR came from a man aged 18 to 29 in good health. The V and J genes are TRBV7-2 and TRBJ2-7; D perhaps matches TRBD1 (6 bases). Sequenced: blood. In DNA, the CDR3 is TGTGCCAGCAGCTTAAGTGGGGGCAAATCAGCCTACGAGCAGTACTTC. Its translation: CASSLSGGKSAYEQYF.